This T cell receptor (beta chain) comes out of a study of regulatory T cells in long-lasting Graves disease. Study-level points and caveats: Exclusively peripheral blood, rather than thyroid tissue, was studied.

This clonotype came up many times. The antigen is unknown. According to the study, TCR beta libraries were built with iRepertoire HTBI primers and CDR3-region Arm-PCR. MiXCR, applied by TCRdb to the multiplex PCR reads, yields one record per CDR3 protein. The data contain 390,000 or so distinct CDR3 sequences, 10% to 15% of them singletons. Trimming removed 7 bases at V and 0 bases at J, with 12 bases between. CDR3 size: 14 residues. Noted time point: newly diagnosed GD, antithyroid drugs for less than 3 months. Extracted RNA from PBMCs served as the source of the TCR library. Clinicians diagnosed Graves' disease using American Thyroid Association guidelines. These data were also filed under a second study, of T cells in Graves' hyperthyroidism and ophthalmopathy. From that report: Using the HTBI primer set, a first-round RT-PCR was run on the TCR CDR3.

The source was peripheral blood mononuclear cells (PBMCs), collected at new diagnosis, from a patient treated with antithyroid drugs. This sequence joins TRBV12-3 or TRBV12-4 and TRBJ1-1; D possibly corresponds to TRBD1 (6 bases). This clonotype was obtained from a woman between 18 and 29 years old with Graves disease. The CDR3 bases are TGTGCCAGCACCCGACAGGTGATGAACACTGAAGCTTTCTTT. It codes for CASTRQVMNTEAFF.